This T cell receptor beta chain was documented in a study of blood T cell repertoires in COVID-19. Study details: The origin of the acute and convalescent COVID-19 samples was the United States, Italy and Spain. From T cells, B-cell-depleted T cells, or PBMCs came the material, which was cDNA or gDNA.

Germline CDR1 and CDR2: MNHEY and SVGAGI. The CDR3 is made up of 10 amino acids. V lost 9 bases and J lost 8, with 7 bases in between. Participants came from 20 to 25 US areas, aged roughly 18 to 95 years. Original data processing: Counts of nucleated cells, estimated from reference gene primer amplification, were obtained. Data came from immunoSEQ multiplex PCR; TCRdb stores just in-frame clones and leaves some out. V and J calls and clone size are given by that table; D and trimming were obtained from the DNA. The data hold 220,000 or so clones, with 90% observed a single time. The source is a man aged 25-40 years who had been exposed to COVID-19. Sequencing input: PBMCs or T cells enriched from blood (not recorded which). The chain couples TRBV6-5 to TRBJ1-4, with D uncertain. The CDR3, as DNA: TGTGCCAGTATCTCGGAAAAACTGTTTTTT. It translates to CASISEKLFF.